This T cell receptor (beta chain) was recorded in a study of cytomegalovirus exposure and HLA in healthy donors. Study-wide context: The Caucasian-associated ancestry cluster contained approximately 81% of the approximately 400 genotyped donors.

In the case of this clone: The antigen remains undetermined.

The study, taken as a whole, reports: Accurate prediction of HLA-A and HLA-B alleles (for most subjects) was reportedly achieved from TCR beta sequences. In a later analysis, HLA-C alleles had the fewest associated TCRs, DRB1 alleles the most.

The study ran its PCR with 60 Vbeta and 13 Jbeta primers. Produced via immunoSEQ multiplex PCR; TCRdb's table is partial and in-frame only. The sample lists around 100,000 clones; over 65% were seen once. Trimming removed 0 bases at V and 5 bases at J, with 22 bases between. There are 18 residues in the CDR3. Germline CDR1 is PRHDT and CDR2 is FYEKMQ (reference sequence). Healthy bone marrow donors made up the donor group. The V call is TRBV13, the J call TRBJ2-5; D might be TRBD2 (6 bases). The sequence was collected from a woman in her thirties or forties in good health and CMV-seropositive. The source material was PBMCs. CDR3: CASSLGPIGAGPSETQYF. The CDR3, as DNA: TGTGCCAGCAGCTTAGGCCCTATCGGTGCGGGGCCCTCCGAGACCCAGTACTTC.